A selection of T cell receptor beta chains follows, all from one sample in a study of identical twins. TCRdb itself ran the 5' RACE reads through MiXCR, one entry per CDR3 protein. This sample has hundreds of thousands of distinct CDR3 sequences, with around 20% found just once. Separately, the same data were catalogued under a study of T cells expressing NK-cell markers.

Material for sequencing was PBMCs. The receptors derive from a woman between 18 and 29 years old in good health. The CDR3 runs from the conserved cysteine through the conserved F or W. D genes are given only for firm matches. Only some rows state a clone size, as once, few, many or a class for expanded clones.

>TRBV20-1|TRBJ2-7|many|NA
CSARVSIWGSPEQYF
TGCAGTGCTAGAGTTTCGATTTGGGGTTCTCCCGAGCAGTACTTC
>TRBV12-3/TRBV12-4|TRBJ2-7|few|NA
CASSLAAGVLYEQYF
TGTGCCAGCAGTTTAGCTGCAGGGGTTCTCTACGAGCAGTACTTC
>TRBV3-1|TRBJ1-5|NA|NA
CASSQGREQPQHF
TGTGCCAGCAGCCAAGGGAGGGAACAGCCCCAGCATTTT
>TRBV9|TRBJ2-7|many|NA
CASSGGLGEQYF
TGTGCCAGCAGCGGGGGCTTAGGTGAGCAGTACTTC
>TRBV10-3|TRBJ2-5|NA|NA
CAISDEKRYEGTQYF
TGTGCCATCAGTGATGAGAAACGTTACGAGGGGACCCAGTACTTC
>TRBV6-1|TRBJ2-3|NA|TRBD2
CASRKGLAGTFRRTDTQYF
TGTGCCAGCAGGAAGGGACTAGCGGGAACGTTTCGACGGACAGATACGCAGTATTTT
>TRBV6-6|TRBJ2-2|NA|NA
CASTNGGELFF
TGTGCCAGCACCAATGGCGGGGAGCTGTTTTTT
>TRBV5-5|TRBJ2-1|NA|NA
CASSLIQLTPNNEQFF
TGTGCCAGCAGCTTGATCCAACTCACACCAAACAATGAGCAGTTCTTC
>TRBV10-1|TRBJ2-3|few|NA
CASSEFRANTDTQYF
TGCGCCAGCAGTGAGTTCAGGGCGAACACAGATACGCAGTATTTT
>TRBV7-6|TRBJ2-2|many|NA
CASSRDGNTGELFF
TGTGCCAGCAGTCGGGACGGGAACACCGGGGAGCTGTTTTTT
>TRBV9|TRBJ1-6|few|NA
CASSPNLLDSPLHF
TGTGCCAGCAGCCCTAACCTGCTGGATTCACCCCTCCACTTT
>TRBV4-3|TRBJ2-3|NA|NA
CASSQENRRFTDTQYF
TGCGCCAGCAGCCAAGAAAACAGGAGATTCACAGATACGCAGTATTTT
>TRBV4-3|TRBJ2-1|NA|NA
CASSLGRQNEQFF
TGCGCCAGCAGCCTTGGACGGCAGAATGAGCAGTTCTTC
>TRBV11-2|TRBJ1-1|few|TRBD1
CASSTKGRGRLDTEAFF
TGTGCCAGCAGCACGAAGGGCAGGGGGCGCTTGGACACTGAAGCTTTCTTT
>TRBV6-2/TRBV6-3|TRBJ2-1|few|TRBD2
CASTDPGTSGRRGNGNQFF
TGTGCCAGCACCGATCCCGGGACTAGCGGGAGAAGGGGCAACGGTAATCAGTTCTTC
>TRBV29-1|TRBJ2-7|NA|TRBD2
CSVRAGVSVYEQYF
TGCAGCGTCCGAGCGGGAGTTAGTGTGTACGAGCAGTACTTC
>TRBV5-1|TRBJ2-5|few|NA
CASSLEGSQETQYF
TGCGCCAGCAGCTTGGAGGGTAGCCAAGAGACCCAGTACTTC
>TRBV20-1|TRBJ2-3|many|TRBD2
CSASSAGGTDTQYF
TGCAGTGCTAGCTCAGCGGGGGGCACAGATACGCAGTATTTT
>TRBV11-2|TRBJ2-4|once|NA
CASSPKTRTVAKNIQYF
TGTGCCAGCAGCCCAAAGACAAGGACCGTAGCGAAAAACATTCAGTACTTC
>TRBV30|TRBJ2-1|few|NA
CAWRKTITGNEQFF
TGTGCCTGGAGAAAAACTATTACCGGGAATGAGCAGTTCTTC
>TRBV5-6|TRBJ2-2|few|TRBD1
CASSGDRGSGELFF
TGTGCCAGCAGTGGTGACAGGGGATCGGGGGAGCTGTTTTTT
>TRBV10-3|TRBJ2-7|once|TRBD1
CAISESGQVYEQYF
TGTGCCATCAGTGAGTCGGGACAGGTCTACGAGCAGTACTTC
>TRBV7-2|TRBJ2-3|many|NA
CASSLHPDTQYF
TGTGCCAGCAGCTTACATCCAGATACGCAGTATTTT
>TRBV2|TRBJ2-5|many|NA
CASRGKSQYF
TGTGCCAGCAGGGGGAAAAGCCAGTACTTC
>TRBV29-1|TRBJ1-1|NA|NA
CSVRTVETEAFF
TGCAGCGTAAGGACGGTGGAGACTGAAGCTTTCTTT
>TRBV15|TRBJ1-5|few|NA
CATSRAVDSTYSNQPQHF
TGTGCCACCAGCAGGGCGGTGGACAGCACTTATAGCAATCAGCCCCAGCATTTT
>TRBV4-3|TRBJ2-7|NA|NA
CASSQDTDYEQYF
TGCGCCAGCAGCCAAGATACAGATTACGAGCAGTACTTC
>TRBV4-3|TRBJ2-1|many|NA
CASSQEAGIDGNEQFF
TGCGCCAGCAGCCAAGAAGCCGGGATAGATGGCAATGAGCAGTTCTTC
>TRBV12-3/TRBV12-4|TRBJ1-5|NA|NA
CASSLIDQPQHF
TGTGCCAGCAGTTTAATAGATCAGCCCCAGCATTTT
>TRBV29-1|TRBJ1-2|NA|NA
CSVPAVEGGYTF
TGCAGCGTTCCTGCCGTAGAGGGGGGCTACACCTTC
>TRBV10-3|TRBJ2-3|few|TRBD1
CAISPFRDRGADTQYF
TGTGCCATCAGTCCTTTTCGGGACAGGGGCGCAGATACGCAGTATTTT
>TRBV12-3/TRBV12-4|TRBJ2-3|NA|TRBD2
CASSNGLAGGTDTQYF
TGTGCCAGCAGCAATGGACTAGCGGGGGGTACAGATACGCAGTATTTT
>TRBV7-2|TRBJ2-7|few|TRBD2
CASSLRSGRDNYEQYF
TGTGCCAGCAGCTTACGTAGCGGGAGAGACAACTACGAGCAGTACTTC
>TRBV2|TRBJ2-5|NA|NA
CASSNQVQETQYF
TGTGCCAGCAGCAACCAGGTCCAAGAGACCCAGTACTTC
>TRBV12-3/TRBV12-4|TRBJ2-7|many|NA
CASSLGLSLYEQYF
TGTGCCAGCAGTTTAGGACTGTCCCTCTACGAGCAGTACTTC
>TRBV12-5|TRBJ1-1|NA|NA
CASAPGGANTEAFF
TGTGCTAGTGCTCCAGGCGGGGCGAACACTGAAGCTTTCTTT
>TRBV3-1|TRBJ2-1|NA|NA
CASSLPGLHYNEQFF
TGTGCCAGCAGCCTACCGGGACTCCACTACAATGAGCAGTTCTTC
>TRBV20-1|TRBJ1-2|few|NA
CSARWGYGYTF
TGCAGTGCTAGATGGGGCTATGGCTACACCTTC
>TRBV20-1|TRBJ1-1|few|TRBD1
CSARRTGAAAFF
TGCAGTGCTAGAAGGACAGGGGCGGCAGCTTTCTTT
>TRBV20-1|TRBJ2-5|NA|TRBD2
CSARSLAGLQTQYF
TGCAGTGCTAGAAGCCTAGCGGGATTGCAGACCCAGTACTTC
>TRBV10-3|TRBJ1-3|many|NA
CAISPSLEIPGNTIYF
TGTGCCATCAGTCCCTCCCTGGAGATTCCTGGAAACACCATATATTTT
>TRBV20-1|TRBJ2-1|few|NA
CSARPRGDFNEQFF
TGCAGTGCTAGACCCAGGGGAGACTTCAATGAGCAGTTCTTC
>TRBV5-5|TRBJ2-1|NA|NA
CASSFSPASYNEQFF
TGTGCCAGCAGCTTTAGCCCAGCCTCCTACAATGAGCAGTTCTTC
>TRBV7-2|TRBJ2-1|few|NA
CASNPWGSSYNEQFF
TGTGCCAGCAACCCATGGGGGAGCTCCTACAATGAGCAGTTCTTC
>TRBV5-1|TRBJ2-7|few|NA
CASSLGPARSSYEQYF
TGCGCCAGCAGCTTGGGTCCAGCGCGCAGCTCCTACGAGCAGTACTTC
>TRBV2|TRBJ2-7|few|NA
CASSEEGTQYF
TGTGCCAGCAGTGAAGAGGGGACGCAGTACTTC
>TRBV27|TRBJ2-7|few|TRBD1
CASSFGPGQGAYEQYF
TGTGCCAGCAGTTTTGGCCCTGGGCAGGGGGCGTACGAGCAGTACTTC
>TRBV6-1|TRBJ1-1|few|NA
CASRSTYRGSTEAFF
TGTGCCAGCAGGTCTACCTATCGTGGGAGCACTGAAGCTTTCTTT
>TRBV20-1|TRBJ2-4|NA|TRBD1
CSAERDSMSVIQYF
TGCAGTGCTGAACGGGACAGCATGTCGGTCATTCAGTACTTC
>TRBV3-1|TRBJ2-1|NA|NA
CASSQALNYFNEQFF
TGTGCCAGCAGCCAAGCTCTAAACTACTTCAATGAGCAGTTCTTC